The 17 T cell receptor beta chains reported below all come from one sample, sequenced in a study of graft-versus-host responses after intestinal transplantation. Data came from immunoSEQ multiplex PCR; TCRdb stores just in-frame clones and leaves some out. The repertoire holds 5,500 to 8,000 clones, with roughly 24% as singletons. The specimen comprised alloreactive CD4+ T cells from a mixed lymphocyte reaction culture, sampled before intestinal transplant. Subset denoted: CFSE-low proliferating T cells sorted from approximately six-day pre-transplant mixed lymphocyte reaction (GvH or HvG direction). The receptor set was obtained from a human patient who received an intestinal transplant.

The chain has TRBV6-9 and TRBJ2-1; 13 nucleotides line up with TRBD2. Germline V gene data show CDR1 as MNHGY and CDR2 as SVAAGI. CDR3 length: 15 amino acids. V dropped 6 bases and J dropped 8; count of bases not matched to a gene: 7. CDR3 region: CASRTGTSGIYEQFF. In DNA form, the CDR3 reads TGTGCCAGCAGAACCGGGACTAGCGGGATCTATGAGCAGTTCTTC.

Written as DNA, the CDR3 is TGTGCCAGCAGTGAAGGTTGGGGCGAAAGCACTGAAGCTTTCTTT. This codes for CASSEGWGESTEAFF. The V and J genes are TRBV25-1 and TRBJ1-1, with a weak D call TRBD1 (5 bases). The CDR3 runs 15 residues. The germline V gene encodes CDR1 MGHDK and CDR2 SYGVNS. The germline V and J ends were trimmed by 2 bases and 4 bases, with 14 bases remaining between them. Full variable domain (missing parts from reference TRBV25-1 and TRBJ1-1): EADIYQTPRYLVIGTGKKITLECSQTMGHDKMYWYQQDPGMELHLIHYSYGVNSTEKGDLSSESTVSRIRTEHFPLTLESARPSHTSQYLCASSEGWGESTEAFFGQGTRLTVV.

This clone occurred a few times. CDR3: CASSLISSGRSTDTQYF. As DNA, the CDR3 is TGTGCCAGCAGCCTTATATCTAGCGGGAGAAGTACAGATACGCAGTATTTT. The J gene is TRBJ2-3, the V gene TRBV7-9, with 10 bases identical to TRBD2. Germline V CDR1 and CDR2: SEHNR, FQNEAQ (reference sequence). The CDR3 sequence is 17 residues long. V shed 5 bases and J 3 bases; nucleotides not matched to a gene: 11. The whole variable domain, remainder taken from reference TRBV7-9 and TRBJ2-3, is DTGVSQNPRHKITKRGQNVTFRCDPISEHNRLYWYRQTLGQGPEFLTYFQNEAQLEKSRLLSDRFSAERPKGSFSTLEIQRTEQGDSAMYLCASSLISSGRSTDTQYFGPGTRLTVL.

The V call is TRBV6-5, the J call TRBJ2-2, with D unresolved. The V gene lost 6 bases and the J gene lost 4 bases, with 15 bases spanning the gap. There are 15 residues in the CDR3. Germline V lookup: CDR1 MNHEY, CDR2 SVGAGI. The CDR3 sequence: CASRTPGWGTGELFF. In nucleotides, the CDR3 is TGTGCCAGCAGGACCCCCGGGTGGGGCACCGGGGAGCTGTTTTTT.

V and J are TRBV4-1 and TRBJ1-1, with 11 bases aligning to TRBD1. Germline V CDR1 and CDR2: MGHRA, YSYEKL. V lost 4 bases, J lost 3 bases, and 4 bases stayed unmatched. The CDR3 is 15 amino acids. The CDR3 DNA is TGCGCCAGCAGCCTTGGGACAGGGGGTCACACTGAAGCTTTCTTT. This codes for CASSLGTGGHTEAFF.

The rearrangement joins TRBV5-1 to TRBJ2-1; 12 nucleotides align to TRBD2. Germline V CDR1 and CDR2: SGHRS, YFSETQ. The junction had 7 bases not matched to a gene; V was cut back by 0 bases and J by 6 bases. This CDR3 region has 17 residues. The CDR3 protein is CASSLGLTSGRPNEQFF. The CDR3 nucleotides read TGCGCCAGCAGCTTGGGTTTAACTAGCGGGAGGCCCAATGAGCAGTTCTTC.

Regarding this clone: The junction departs from the called germline gene at one end, perhaps through a read error. V gene TRBV5-4 combines with J gene TRBJ2-7; no firm D call. CDR3 length equals 15 residues. Germline V CDR1 and CDR2: SGHNT, YYREEE (reference sequence). The CDR3 spells CASSQEAGVPYEQYF. For the CDR3, the DNA is TGCGCCAGCAGCCAAGAAGCTGGGGTCCCCTACGAGCAGTACTTC.

The chain carries TRBV29-1 and TRBJ1-2; weak D call: TRBD1 (5 bases). This CDR3 region has 14 residues. Germline-derived CDR1 and CDR2 are SQVTM and ANQGSEA. Trimming cost V 2 bases and J 0 bases, with 10 bases left between them. CDR3 protein: CSVEPQQANYGYTF. The CDR3 DNA is TGCAGCGTTGAACCGCAACAGGCTAACTATGGCTACACCTTC.

This clone is medium-sized (0.01 to 0.1%). Here the CDR3 DNA reads TGTGCCAGAAGCGTCGCCTTAGTTGGCTTTCCGGATACGCAGTATTTT. Amino acids: CARSVALVGFPDTQYF. The chain links TRBV5-3 to TRBJ2-3; no clear D. TRBV5-3 is given ORF status, its function remaining uncertain. There are 16 residues in the CDR3. Between the trimmed V and J ends, which lost 4 bases and 6 bases, there was a span of 21 bases.

The chain has TRBV11-2 and TRBJ2-7; 9 positions match TRBD2. Germline V gives CDR1 SGHAT, CDR2 FQNNGV. After removal of 7 bases from V and 2 bases from J, the junction contained 9 bases not matched to a gene. This CDR3 has 15 amino acids. CDR3 sequence (DNA): TGTGCCAGCATGGTGGGAGTAGCGGGAGCCTACGAGCAGTACTTC. Its protein product is CASMVGVAGAYEQYF.

This clone has just a few counts. One end of the junction fails to match germline, which may point to a read error. The V call is TRBV7-7, the J call TRBJ2-7; D remains unclear. The germline CDR1 and CDR2 sequences are SSHAT and FNYEAQ (reference sequence). This CDR3 is 13 amino acids long. In nucleotides, the CDR3 is TGTGCTAGCAGCTTCCGGGCGAGTGGCGAGCAGTACTTC. It specifies CASSFRASGEQYF.

This clone counts as medium-sized. The V gene is TRBV7-9, the J gene TRBJ2-7, with TRBD1 matching 7 bases. V lost 6 bases and J lost 1; bases outside the gene matches: 12. This CDR3 comprises 16 residues. Germline loops: CDR1 SEHNR, CDR2 FQNEAQ (reference sequence). CDR3 nucleotides: TGTGCCAGCAGAAACACAGGGGAAGGGAGTTCCTACGAGCAGTACTTC. Its translation: CASRNTGEGSSYEQYF. The complete variable domain, with remaining parts taken from reference TRBV7-9 and TRBJ2-7, reads DTGVSQNPRHKITKRGQNVTFRCDPISEHNRLYWYRQTLGQGPEFLTYFQNEAQLEKSRLLSDRFSAERPKGSFSTLEIQRTEQGDSAMYLCASRNTGEGSSYEQYFGPGTRLTVT.

This clone occurred a few times. An end of the junction differs from the germline gene, which may be a read error. Other DNA sequences in the same sample also yield this CDR3. The rearrangement joins TRBV5-1 to TRBJ2-7, with TRBD2 as a possible D gene (5 bases). CDR1 is SGHRS, CDR2 YFSETQ, per germline. CDR3 size: 13 residues. The CDR3 DNA reads TGCGCCAGCATCTGGGAGACCGCCTACGAACAGTACTTC. Amino acid sequence: CASIWETAYEQYF.

Only a few counts were recorded for this clone. The chain couples TRBV5-5 to TRBJ2-7, with D unclear. Trimming left V 4 bases short and J 3 bases short, with 11 bases between. Germline V lookup: CDR1 SGHKS, CDR2 YYEKEE (reference sequence). The CDR3 runs to 13 residues. The DNA for the CDR3 is TGTGCCAGCAGCCAACTTCAATTCTACGAGCAGTACTTC. Translated: CASSQLQFYEQYF.

This clone has a handful of counts. This sequence joins TRBV9 and TRBJ2-1, with D possibly TRBD2 on 5 matching bases. CDR1 SGDLS and CDR2 YYNGEE come from the germline V gene. This CDR3 comprises 15 residues. Trimming removed 1 base from V and 0 bases from J, with 8 bases in between. The CDR3: CASSVRGDSYNEQFF. As DNA, the CDR3 is TGTGCCAGCAGCGTACGGGGAGACTCCTACAATGAGCAGTTCTTC.

This clone was seen more than once but under ten times. The chain combines TRBV6-8 with TRBJ1-2, with a weak D call TRBD1 (5 bases). Looked up from germline, CDR1 is MNHGY and CDR2 is SAAAGT. The CDR3 has 14 amino acids. V shed 1 base and J shed 2 bases, with 8 bases lying between them. The CDR3 sequence: CASSYFPGNYGYTF. DNA of the CDR3: TGTGCCAGCAGTTACTTCCCAGGGAACTATGGCTACACCTTC.

This clone was seen a single time. The J gene is TRBJ1-6, the V gene TRBV7-9; D unresolved. Trimming took off 2 bases at V and 14 bases at J, with 10 bases between the two ends. The CDR3 totals 12 residues. Germline V lookup: CDR1 SEHNR, CDR2 FQNEAQ (reference sequence). CDR3 nucleotides: TGTGCCAGCAGCTTATTAGTTGGTACCCTCCACTTT. This translates into CASSLLVGTLHF.